This TCR beta chain is drawn from a study of Ad26.COV2.S vaccination and SARS-CoV-2 variants. Regarding the study as a whole: Total T cell responses were possibly underestimated by TCR breadth and depth analyses.

The assay was immunoSEQ multiplex PCR, and TCRdb's table has in-frame clones only and misses some. The data show 300,000 to 400,000 clones, with about 85% seen just once and roughly 3.1% held by the top ten. About this clone: What it binds is unknown.

Treatment here: roughly 19 received Ad26.COV2.S at low or high dose, single or two shots; 5 received placebo; per-sample allocation not given. Day 63 after the first vaccine or placebo injection was the time point for sampling. The individual, an adult aged 18-55 years, was a donor in Boston. This CDR3 comprises 14 residues. The sequenced sample was peripheral blood, obtained in a trial of Ad26.COV2.S vaccine versus placebo. J is TRBJ1-5 and V is TRBV21-1; the D call in the table, TRBD1, was not verified against the DNA. TRBV21-1 is flagged as a pseudogene. This clonotype originated in a person between 18 and 65 years old who received the Ad26.COV2.S COVID-19 vaccine or a placebo. The CDR3 here is CAQSSGTGNQPQHF. As DNA, the CDR3 is TGTGCCCAGTCCTCCGGGACAGGGAATCAGCCCCAGCATTTT.